This TCR beta chain was recovered during a study of early T cells in non-severe SARS-CoV-2 infection listed by TCRdb under 2021. Regarding the complete study: Because TCR sequencing was done on bulk RNA from unsorted whole blood, the alpha and beta chains could not be paired.

Spanning cysteine to phenylalanine, the CDR3 consists of 19 amino acids. The sequence is cut down to CDR3 DNA, 57 bases in frame from base 1. Trimming takes 6 bases off V and 2 bases off J; junction bases not matched to a gene: 12. CDR1 and CDR2 (MNHEY, SVGAGI) derive from the germline V gene. The study was a case-control design nested within a healthcare worker cohort in London, UK, with weekly nasopharyngeal swab PCR tests and blood sampling. Healthcare workers were recruited between 23 and 31 March 2020, during the week of the UK lockdown, and were followed weekly for up to roughly 15 weeks. This clonotype occurred a few times. Its recognized antigen is unknown. Within one base of it there is no much larger clone, and no base qualities were kept. Study-wide conclusions, independent of this receptor: VDJdb matching was skewed toward anti-spike CD8 responses and likely underestimated virus-specific expansions by missing private and CD4 specificities.

Library preparation was by 5' RACE. The listed sequencing device is NextSeq 500. In the TCR library protocol, unique molecular identifiers were attached to individual cDNA molecules to correct for PCR bias and sequencing error. Both TCR alpha and beta chains were sequenced, and tight co-correlation was observed between alpha and beta sequence abundances in each sample. The original methods were these. V gene, J gene and CDR3 annotation of TCR sequences was performed with Decombinator V4. Expanded TCRs were defined as changing significantly between any two time points under a Poisson model with p below 0.0001. TCR abundances were normalised to the total number of TCRs sequenced per sample and expressed as counts per million. TRAV1-2 paired with TRAJ12, TRAJ20 or TRAJ33 defined MAIT TCRs, while TRAV10 paired with TRAJ18 defined iNKT TCRs. A search of VDJdb, accessed on 1 November 2021, was run for TCRs annotated to CMV, EBV and SARS-CoV-2, with TCRs annotated for multiple antigens excluded. In TCRdb, the public reads were trimmed at Q25 with fastp and aligned with MiXCR, with productive beta chains retained. Identical CDR3 protein sequences are pooled into one entry, listed with their most common genes and DNA. The V and J calls shown here were made by TCRdb, not taken from the authors' results. For this sample there are about 76,000 distinct CDR3 sequences; around 10% appear just once. Approximately 4.8% of the sample comes from the top ten.

Recombination linked TRBV6-5 to TRBJ1-6; 11 bases in between match TRBD1. The clonotype originates from an adult who was a healthcare worker with PCR-confirmed SARS-CoV-2 infection or an uninfected control (not recorded which). What was sequenced was whole blood. The DNA is as follows: TGTGCCAGCAGCCCCGGGACAGGGGGTTCCGTTACCTATAATTCACCCCTCCACTTT. This is translated as CASSPGTGGSVTYNSPLHF.